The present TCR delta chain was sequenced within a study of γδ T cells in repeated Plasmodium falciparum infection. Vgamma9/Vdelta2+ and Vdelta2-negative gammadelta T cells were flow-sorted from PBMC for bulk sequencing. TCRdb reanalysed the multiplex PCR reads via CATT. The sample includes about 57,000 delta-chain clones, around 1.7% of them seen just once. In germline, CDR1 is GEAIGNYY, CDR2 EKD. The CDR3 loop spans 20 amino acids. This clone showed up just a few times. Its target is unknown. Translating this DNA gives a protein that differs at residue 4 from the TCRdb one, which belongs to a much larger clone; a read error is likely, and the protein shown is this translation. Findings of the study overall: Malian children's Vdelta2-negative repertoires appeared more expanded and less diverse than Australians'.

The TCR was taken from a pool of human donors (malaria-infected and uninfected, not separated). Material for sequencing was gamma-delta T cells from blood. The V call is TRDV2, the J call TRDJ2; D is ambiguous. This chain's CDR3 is CACGTVFQGEGGTTTAQLFF. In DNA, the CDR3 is TGTGCCTGTGGCACCGTGTTCCAGGGTGAAGGCGGTACGACAACAGCACAACTCTTCTTT.